These T cell receptor beta chains were read from a single sample in a study of cytomegalovirus exposure and HLA in healthy donors. Clones were sequenced by immunoSEQ multiplex PCR, and TCRdb holds only the in-frame ones, with some missing. The sample records about 110,000 clones, about 69% being singletons. The specimen sequenced was PBMCs. The receptors derive from a man aged 35-49 years in good health and CMV-seronegative. Each CDR3 is given with its conserved first and last residue. D genes are given only for firm matches. Not every row has a clone size; where given, it reads once, few, many or a size class.

V gene,J gene,D gene,clone size,CDR3 DNA,CDR3 protein
TRBV25-1,TRBJ2-7,-,-,TGTGCCATCAGGACCGAGGCCCACGAGCAGTACTTC,CAIRTEAHEQYF
TRBV9,TRBJ1-1,-,-,TGTGCCAGCAGCCCCCGTCGGGGGGGGAACACTGAAGCTTTTTTT,CASSPRRGGNTEAFF
TRBV7-9,TRBJ2-4,-,-,TGTGCCAGCAGCTTAGTGGACAGTAGGAACATTCAGTACTTC,CASSLVDSRNIQYF
TRBV23-1,TRBJ2-7,TRBD2,-,TGCGCCAGCAGTCAATCGGGACTAGCGGGAGTACAGATCTCCTACGAGCAGTACTTC,CASSQSGLAGVQISYEQYF
TRBV5-6,TRBJ2-5,-,-,TGTGCCAGCAGCCGAGACAGCAGACAAGAGACCCAGTACTTC,CASSRDSRQETQYF
TRBV19,TRBJ2-1,TRBD2,-,TGTGCCAGTAGTATAGTAAGCGGGGTGTACAATGAGCAGTTCTTC,CASSIVSGVYNEQFF
TRBV5-1,TRBJ1-1,-,-,TGCGCCAGCAGCTCGGGGACACCCAACACTGAAGCTTTCTTT,CASSSGTPNTEAFF
TRBV10-3,TRBJ2-3,TRBD2,-,TGTGCCATCAGTGGGCGGGGGGACGGGATTAACTCATATAGCACAGATACGCAGTATTTT,CAISGRGDGINSYSTDTQYF
TRBV7-8,TRBJ2-7,-,-,TGTGCCAGCAGCTGGGCAGGGCACGAGCAGTACTTC,CASSWAGHEQYF
TRBV5-1,TRBJ2-7,-,-,TGCGCCAGCAGCTTGGACCCCGGGTTATCCTACGAGCAGTACTTC,CASSLDPGLSYEQYF
TRBV27,TRBJ2-7,-,-,TGTGCCAGCGGCAGCTCCTACGAGCAGTACTTC,CASGSSYEQYF
TRBV18,TRBJ2-5,TRBD1,-,TGTGCCAGCTCACCACAGAGGGGGCTAGAGACCCAGTACTTC,CASSPQRGLETQYF
TRBV11-2,TRBJ2-1,TRBD2,-,TGTGCCAGCAGCGCCCAGACTAGCGGGGGATACAATGAGCAGTTCTTC,CASSAQTSGGYNEQFF
TRBV9,TRBJ2-7,-,-,TGTGCCAGCAGCGGGAGCTCCTACGAGCAGTACTTC,CASSGSSYEQYF
TRBV28,TRBJ1-1,-,-,TGTGCCAGCAGTTTACCGGGTAGGGGGGGTGAAGCTTTCTTT,CASSLPGRGGEAFF
TRBV7-9,TRBJ2-1,TRBD1,-,TGTTCCAGCAGCCGGGACAGGGTCCCGTTCTTC,CSSSRDRVPFF
TRBV11-2,TRBJ2-7,-,-,TGTGCCAGCAGCTTAGCAGGAGGGACAGCCTACGAGCAGTACTTC,CASSLAGGTAYEQYF
TRBV7-2,TRBJ2-3,-,-,TGTGCCAGCAGGATAGCAGCAGATACGCAGTATTTT,CASRIAADTQYF
TRBV27,TRBJ2-5,TRBD1,-,TGTGCCAGCAGAGGACAGGGGGCTGAGACCCAGTACTTC,CASRGQGAETQYF
TRBV7-2,TRBJ2-4,TRBD2,-,TGTGCCAGCAGCCCTGGGAGGGCCGGGAACATTCAGTACTTC,CASSPGRAGNIQYF
TRBV29-1,TRBJ1-1,-,-,TGCAGCGTCCCCCGCCCGGGATCGGACACTGAAGCTTTCTTT,CSVPRPGSDTEAFF
TRBV7-9,TRBJ2-7,TRBD2,few,TGTGCCAGCAGCTTTAGCGGGAGGGCCGACGAGCAGTACTTC,CASSFSGRADEQYF
TRBV6-5,TRBJ2-7,TRBD2,-,TGTGCCAGCAGTTCCCGGGGGGGACCCTACGAGCAGTACTTC,CASSSRGGPYEQYF
TRBV2,TRBJ2-5,-,once,TGTGCCAGCAGTAACACGCTGCAAGAGACCCAGTACTTC,CASSNTLQETQYF
TRBV11-2,TRBJ2-6,-,-,TGTGCCAGCAGCTCGATACGACAAGGGGCTGGGGCCAACGTCCTGACTTTC,CASSSIRQGAGANVLTF
TRBV25-1,TRBJ2-1,TRBD2,-,TGTGCCAGCAGTGAATGGCTAGCGGGGGGGAATGAGCAGTTCTTC,CASSEWLAGGNEQFF
TRBV5-6,TRBJ2-7,TRBD1,-,TGTGCCAGCAGCTTGGAGGTGGGACAGGGGACAGCCCCCTACGAGCAGTACTTC,CASSLEVGQGTAPYEQYF
TRBV19,TRBJ1-5,TRBD1,few,TGTGCCAGTAGTATAAGAACAGGGGCGCTATATAGCAATCAGCCCCAGCATTTT,CASSIRTGALYSNQPQHF
TRBV18,TRBJ2-1,TRBD1,-,TGTGCCAGCTCAGAGGGACAGGGCTACAATGAGCAGTTCTTC,CASSEGQGYNEQFF
TRBV29-1,TRBJ2-1,TRBD2,few,TGCAGCGTCGCCGAACCGGGACTAGCGTATAATGAGCAGTTCTTC,CSVAEPGLAYNEQFF
TRBV2,TRBJ1-6,TRBD1,-,TGTGCCAGCAGTTCTATGACAGGGGCGGGTTCACCCCTCCACTTT,CASSSMTGAGSPLHF
TRBV6-4,TRBJ1-1,-,few,TGTGCCAGCAGCGCCCAGGGGATGAACACTGAAGCTTTCTTT,CASSAQGMNTEAFF
TRBV14,TRBJ2-3,-,-,TGTGCCAGCAGCCCAATGGACACGATTAGCACAGATACGCAGTATTTT,CASSPMDTISTDTQYF
TRBV29-1,TRBJ2-7,-,-,TGCAGCGTTGAATCGGGATCGGGGTCCTACGAGCAGTACTTC,CSVESGSGSYEQYF
TRBV10-3,TRBJ2-7,TRBD1,-,TGTGCCATCAGTTGGGACAGATCCTACGAGCAGTACTTC,CAISWDRSYEQYF
TRBV28,TRBJ2-5,-,-,TGTGCCAGCTGTTGGGGGCAGCCACAAGAGACCCAGTACTTC,CASCWGQPQETQYF
TRBV4-1,TRBJ1-2,TRBD1,-,TGCGCCAGCAGCCCGATACAGGGGGCGAGCTATGGCTACACCTTC,CASSPIQGASYGYTF
TRBV5-1,TRBJ2-3,TRBD2,-,TGCGCCAGCACCCCCGGGGGGGGAACCTCTAGCACAGATACGCAGTATTTT,CASTPGGGTSSTDTQYF
TRBV5-1,TRBJ1-1,-,-,TGCGCCAGCAGCTTGGCGGGGGGTGTCACTGAAGCTTTCTTT,CASSLAGGVTEAFF
TRBV4-1,TRBJ2-7,TRBD2,-,TGCGCCAGCAGCCAAGATCGGGCTAGCGGGGGCTACGAGCAGTACTTC,CASSQDRASGGYEQYF
TRBV6-6,TRBJ2-7,-,few,TGTGCCCTAGGGGGTCCGGGGCTAAAGTACGAGCAGTACTTC,CALGGPGLKYEQYF
TRBV5-1,TRBJ1-2,-,-,TGCGCCAGCAGCTTGGCCACGACAGGCAATGGCTACACCTTC,CASSLATTGNGYTF
TRBV27,TRBJ2-1,TRBD2,-,TGTGCCAGCAGTTCGTTAGCGGGGGGGAGGGATGAGCAGTTCTTC,CASSSLAGGRDEQFF
TRBV30,TRBJ1-4,-,-,TGTGCCTGTGACAGAGGGGGTGAAAAACTGTTTTTT,CACDRGGEKLFF
TRBV4-1,TRBJ2-7,-,-,TGCGCCAGCAGCCAAGAAGGGGCCTACGAGCAGTACTTC,CASSQEGAYEQYF